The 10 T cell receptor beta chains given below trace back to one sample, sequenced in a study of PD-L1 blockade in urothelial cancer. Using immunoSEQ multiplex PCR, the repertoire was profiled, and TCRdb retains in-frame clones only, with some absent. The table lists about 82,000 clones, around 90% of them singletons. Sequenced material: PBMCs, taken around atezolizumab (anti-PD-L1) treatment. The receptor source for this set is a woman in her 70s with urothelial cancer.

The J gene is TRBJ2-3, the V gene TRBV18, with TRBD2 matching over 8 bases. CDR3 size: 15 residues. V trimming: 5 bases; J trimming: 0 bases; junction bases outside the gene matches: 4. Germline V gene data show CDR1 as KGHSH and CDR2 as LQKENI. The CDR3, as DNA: TGTGCCAGCTCATTAGCGGGAATTAGCACAGATACGCAGTATTTT. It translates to CASSLAGISTDTQYF.

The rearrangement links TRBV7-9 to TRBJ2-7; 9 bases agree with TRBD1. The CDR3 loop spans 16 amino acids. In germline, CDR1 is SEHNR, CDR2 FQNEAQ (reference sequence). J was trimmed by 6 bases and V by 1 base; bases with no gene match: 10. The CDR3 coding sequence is TGTGCCAGCAGCTTAGACCCCCGGGACAGGGTCGCCGAGCAGTACTTC. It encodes CASSLDPRDRVAEQYF. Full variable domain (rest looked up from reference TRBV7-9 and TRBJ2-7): DTGVSQNPRHKITKRGQNVTFRCDPISEHNRLYWYRQTLGQGPEFLTYFQNEAQLEKSRLLSDRFSAERPKGSFSTLEIQRTEQGDSAMYLCASSLDPRDRVAEQYFGPGTRLTVT.

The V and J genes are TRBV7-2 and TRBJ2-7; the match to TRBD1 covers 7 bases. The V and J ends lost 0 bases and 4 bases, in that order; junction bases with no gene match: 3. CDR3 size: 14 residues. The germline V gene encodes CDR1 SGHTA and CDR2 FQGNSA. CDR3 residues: CASSLAGQSYEQYF. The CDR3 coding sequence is TGTGCCAGCAGCTTAGCGGGACAGTCTTACGAGCAGTACTTC. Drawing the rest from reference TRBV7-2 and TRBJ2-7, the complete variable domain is GAGVSQSPSNKVTEKGKDVELRCDPISGHTALYWYRQSLGQGLEFLIYFQGNSAPDKSGLPSDRFSAERTGGSVSTLTIQRTQQEDSAVYLCASSLAGQSYEQYFGPGTRLTVT.

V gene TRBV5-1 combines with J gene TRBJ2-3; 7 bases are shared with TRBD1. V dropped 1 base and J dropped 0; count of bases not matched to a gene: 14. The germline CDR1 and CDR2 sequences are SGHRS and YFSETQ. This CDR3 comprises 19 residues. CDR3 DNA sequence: TGCGCCAGCAGCTTGTGGACCAGGGACAGCCGGTTTAGCACAGATACGCAGTATTTT. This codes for CASSLWTRDSRFSTDTQYF.

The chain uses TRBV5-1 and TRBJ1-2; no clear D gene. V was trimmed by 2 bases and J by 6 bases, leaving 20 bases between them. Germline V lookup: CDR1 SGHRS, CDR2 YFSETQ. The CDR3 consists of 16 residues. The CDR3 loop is CASSFNGRPGGNGYTF. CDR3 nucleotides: TGCGCCAGCAGCTTCAACGGCCGGCCCGGAGGGAATGGCTACACCTTC.

The chain's CDR3 is CASSVAGTGSYEQYF. CDR3 in DNA: TGTGCCAGCAGCGTAGCCGGGACAGGGTCCTACGAGCAGTACTTC. This rearrangement joins TRBV9 to TRBJ2-7; 9 nucleotides line up with TRBD1. This CDR3 region has 15 residues. Germline V gene lookup returns CDR1 SGDLS and CDR2 YYNGEE. V dropped 0 bases and J dropped 1; count of bases not matched to a gene: 2.

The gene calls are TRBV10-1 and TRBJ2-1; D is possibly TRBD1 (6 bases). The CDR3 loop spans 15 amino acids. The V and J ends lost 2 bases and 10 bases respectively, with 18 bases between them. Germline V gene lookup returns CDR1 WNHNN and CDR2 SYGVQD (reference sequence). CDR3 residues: CASSEPTTGTGEQFF. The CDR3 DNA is TGCGCCAGCAGTGAGCCTACAACAGGGACCGGGGAGCAGTTCTTC.

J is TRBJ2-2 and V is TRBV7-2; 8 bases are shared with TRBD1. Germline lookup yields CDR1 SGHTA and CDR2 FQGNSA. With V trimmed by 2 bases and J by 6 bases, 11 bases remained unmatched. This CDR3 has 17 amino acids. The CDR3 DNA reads TGTGCCAGCAGCTTAAGTTCCGGGACAGGACGTGCCGGGGAGCTGTTTTTT. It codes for CASSLSSGTGRAGELFF.

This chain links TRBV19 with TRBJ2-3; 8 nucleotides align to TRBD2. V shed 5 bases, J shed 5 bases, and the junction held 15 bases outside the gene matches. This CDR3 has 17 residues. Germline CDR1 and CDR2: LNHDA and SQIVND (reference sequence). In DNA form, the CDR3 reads TGTGCCAGTAGTGAAACCTATACGGGGGGGACCCAAGATACGCAGTATTTT. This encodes CASSETYTGGTQDTQYF.

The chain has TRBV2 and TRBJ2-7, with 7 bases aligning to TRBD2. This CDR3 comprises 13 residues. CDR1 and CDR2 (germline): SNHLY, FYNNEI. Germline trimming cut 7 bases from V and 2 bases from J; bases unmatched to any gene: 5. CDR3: CASTLAEAYEQYF. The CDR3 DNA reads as TGTGCCAGCACCCTAGCGGAGGCCTACGAGCAGTACTTC. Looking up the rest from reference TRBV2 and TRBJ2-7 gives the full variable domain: EPEVTQTPSHQVTQMGQEVILRCVPISNHLYFYWYRQILGQKVEFLVSFYNNEISEKSEIFDDQFSVERPDGSNFTLKIRSTKLEDSAMYFCASTLAEAYEQYFGPGTRLTVT.